A selection of T cell receptor beta chains follows, all from one sample in a study of cytotoxic CD8 clonotypes in ibrutinib-treated CLL. Produced via immunoSEQ multiplex PCR; TCRdb's table is partial and in-frame only. The data show approximately 150,000 clones, with roughly four fifths seen just once and roughly 4.6% held by the top ten. The sample consisted of PBMCs, taken after 24 months of ibrutinib treatment. Source of these receptors: a human donor with chronic lymphocytic leukemia. The CDR3 runs from the conserved cysteine through the conserved F or W. The order of the fields is V gene, CDR3 protein.

TRBV5-1,CASSWTGDSGNTIYF
TRBV5-4,CASSAILAGGSYEQYF
TRBV21-1,CASSGLAGVNEQFF
TRBV7-2,CASSLGVTIQETQYF
TRBV2,CASSVQGGGYEQYF
TRBV27,CASSPRAPTGNQPQHF
TRBV12-5,CASGLETVANTIYF
TRBV19,CASSIQGPLNTEAFF
TRBV7-2,CASSLAPGTSSSEKLFF
TRBV28,CASSSNRYTF
TRBV29-1,CSAGEGSGKNIQYF
TRBV7-9,CASSLPGSGGTGELFF
TRBV7-3,CASSSPGPGTEAFF
TRBV7-9,CASSIAGTGAMGYTF
TRBV21-1,CASSKFRGCYEQYF
TRBV6-4,CASSDSRERDTQYF
TRBV5-4,CASSLGSGPGGAFF
TRBV25-1,CASRQGRQPQHF
TRBV6-1,CATKARAGNEQYF
TRBV7-3,CASSLSGTNTDTQYF
TRBV11-2,CASSLGLAGIYEQYF
TRBV27,CASSPVGAQSSYEQYF
TRBV2,CASSERRGGTGELFF
TRBV5-8,CASSQVGGWAYNEQFF
TRBV4-3,CASSQLRGDETYEQYF
TRBV10-1,CASSEEGELVEDEQYF